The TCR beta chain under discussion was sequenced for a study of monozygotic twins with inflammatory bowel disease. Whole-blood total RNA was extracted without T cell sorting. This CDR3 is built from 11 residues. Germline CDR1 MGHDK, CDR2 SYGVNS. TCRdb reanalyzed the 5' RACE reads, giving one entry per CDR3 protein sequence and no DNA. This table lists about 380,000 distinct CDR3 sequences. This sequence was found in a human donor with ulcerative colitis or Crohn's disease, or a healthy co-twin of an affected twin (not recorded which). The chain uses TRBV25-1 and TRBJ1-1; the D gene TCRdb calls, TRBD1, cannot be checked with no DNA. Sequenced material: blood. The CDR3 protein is CASSEGRGPTF. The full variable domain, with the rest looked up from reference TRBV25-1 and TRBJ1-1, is EADIYQTPRYLVIGTGKKITLECSQTMGHDKMYWYQQDPGMELHLIHYSYGVNSTEKGDLSSESTVSRIRTEHFPLTLESARPSHTSQYLCASSEGRGPTFGQGTRLTVV.